The source of this TCR beta chain is a study of regulatory T cells in long-lasting Graves disease. Assembly of TCR beta libraries relied on iRepertoire HTBI primers together with Arm-PCR of CDR3 regions. In TCRdb, the multiplex PCR reads were re-called with MiXCR into one record per CDR3 protein. Among around 500,000 distinct CDR3 sequences listed, around 11% were seen once. The time point here: newly diagnosed GD, antithyroid drugs for less than 3 months. Making the TCR library involved RNA that had been extracted from PBMCs. This clonotype appeared many times. The antigen is not known. Study conclusions and caveats: Lower TCR diversity characterized persistent Graves' patients relative to newly diagnosed patients.

This sample was also put to use in a study of T cells in Graves' hyperthyroidism and ophthalmopathy.

The receptor was isolated from a woman aged 25 to 39 with Graves disease. Sequences were derived from peripheral blood mononuclear cells (PBMCs), sampled at new diagnosis, from a patient treated with antithyroid drugs.

This CDR3 is CASTMGNSGNTIYF. CDR3 coding DNA: TGTGCCAGCACTATGGGGAACTCTGGAAACACCATATATTTT. V gene TRBV28 combines with J gene TRBJ1-3; D gene ambiguous. The CDR3 covers 14 residues. Between the trimmed V and J ends, which lost 7 bases and 0 bases, there was a span of 10 bases. Germline V gives CDR1 MDHEN, CDR2 SYDVKM.